This T cell receptor (beta chain) was sequenced for a study of cytomegalovirus exposure and HLA in healthy donors. Study-level results: Cytomegalovirus association was listed for about 180 TCR beta chains.

On this clone itself: The antigen remains unidentified.

Germline lookup yields CDR1 MNHEY and CDR2 SVGAGI. V was shortened by 8 bases and J by 7 bases, with 20 bases between the two germline ends. This CDR3 contains 15 residues. The PCR made use of 60 Vbeta and 13 Jbeta primers. The data were produced by immunoSEQ multiplex PCR, yet TCRdb's version contains in-frame clones alone and is incomplete. The sample carries about 190,000 clones, 9.5% to 15% recorded once. The chain carries TRBV6-5 and TRBJ2-2; no definite D call. The TCR originated in a man aged 50 to 59 in good health and CMV-seropositive. Sequencing was performed on PBMCs. The CDR3 sequence: CASRQVTAPGGELFF. In nucleotides, the CDR3 is TGTGCCAGCCGCCAGGTTACGGCCCCAGGCGGGGAGCTGTTTTTT.